This TCR beta chain was recovered during a study of identical twins (dated by TCRdb to about 2016). About the investigation overall: TCR alpha and beta repertoires from monozygotic twins, unrelated adults of various ages and cord blood were deep-sequenced to test whether fetal clonotypes persist. Replicate twin experiments were performed at different times using different library preparation protocols to rule out contamination.

A note on this clonotype: It lacks a known antigen. Base qualities were left out, and no much larger clone turns up one base away.

V lost 5 bases and J lost 8 bases; the stretch between them is 13 bases long. The CDR3 spans 14 residues, from the cysteine through the phenylalanine. Only CDR3 DNA remains: 42 bases, in frame from the first base. Every donor was a healthy Caucasian. The twin cohort comprised three pairs of female monozygotic twins, all aged roughly 18 to 30 years. Positive isolation kits from Invitrogen were used to isolate the CD4+ and CD8+ T cell populations. What the study reported, not specific to this receptor: Abundant cord blood beta clonotypes had fewer insertions, young adult naive repertoires showed a similar but weaker trend, and memory repertoires showed no such trend. Compared with coincidental sharing between unrelated individuals, out-of-frame TCR alpha sequences shared between twins had an excess of sequences with low generation probability. Invariant T cells such as MAIT and iNKT could partly confound zero-insertion analyses, though diverse VJ usage argued against this for most clonotypes. In monozygotic twins, recombination models systematically underestimated out-of-frame TCR alpha sharing, but the models matched the sharing seen between unrelated individuals. Because the same donors could not be followed over many years, the conclusions depended on cross-sectional statistical analysis. The excess sharing between twins in beta out-of-frame sequences was weaker because fewer shared sequences reduced the signal-to-noise ratio.

Receptors were amplified or captured by 5' RACE. The instrument given in TCRdb is Illumina HiSeq 2000. Template switching added a universal primer binding site, and the final cDNA carried a unique molecular identifier that allowed TCR cDNA molecules to be counted accurately. Specific primers in the conserved constant-segment region were used to synthesize first-strand cDNA for TCR alpha and beta chains. To control for contamination, each cDNA library was double barcoded with a SMART-Mk sample barcode plus Illumina barcodes. Two successive PCR steps introduced TruSeq adapter sequences along with Illumina sample barcodes. Sequencing of the TCR alpha and beta cDNA libraries was done on the Illumina HiSeq platform using custom primers. The original methods were these. MiGEC was used to process raw reads and extract unique molecular identifiers, and MiXCR was used to find CDR3 positions. For each individual, recombination models were inferred using an EM algorithm with the repgenHMM and IGoR tools. The tcR package in R was used for shared clonotype analysis, with sharing normalized by the product of cloneset sizes. Out-of-frame nonproductive sequences were analyzed to study raw recombination free of thymic and clonal selection effects. TCRdb reprocessed the public reads (quality trimming at Q25 with fastp, clone calling with MiXCR) and kept in-frame beta chains. Each entry is one CDR3 protein sequence, shown with its most common DNA and genes. The V and J calls come from TCRdb's annotation, not from the publication. The sample contains 470,000 or so distinct CDR3 sequences, more than 20% of them found a single time. Of the sample, roughly 3% is held by the ten largest clones.

This sample was also put to use in a study of T cells expressing NK-cell markers. The second study's paper adds: Three sorted T-cell subsets (CD3+CD56+NKG2C+, CD3+CD56+NKG2C- and CD3+CD56-NKG2C+) from fewer than 10 donors had their TCR beta-chain repertoires profiled. Among the eight sequenced donors, seven were HCMV-seropositive and one was HCMV-seronegative. To restrict sorting to alphabetaTCR-expressing T cells, an anti-gammadeltaTCR antibody was added in several experiments. In about six donors, the dominant CD3+CD56+NKG2C+ clonotypes were found to rank among the top 10 CD8+ clonotypes and to make up about 1.0-8% of CD8+ T cells. Those dominant clonotypes were again the most abundant among CD3+CD56-NKG2C+ cells in a handful of donors, at 28.3-60.1%. Whether the expanded NKG2C-expressing T cell clones were specific for HCMV antigens remained unclear. Randomly selected healthy volunteers, three men and five women, were used as the eight sequenced donors. HCMV-specific IgG was detected in serum with a commercial ELISA kit to determine HCMV serostatus. Reads were demultiplexed and grouped by UMI with MIGEC, and clonotypes were assembled and quantified with MiTCR. To remove erroneous sequences, TCR cDNA sequences were retained only when supported by two or more reads. The tcR package was used for downstream repertoire analysis, with clonotypes matched between fractions based on CDR3 nucleotide sequence plus V segment. Antigen specificity was annotated against VDJdb with VDJmatch, allowing one amino acid substitution in CDR3.

The source of this sequence is a woman aged 18-29 years in good health. Recombination connected TRBV12-3 or TRBV12-4 to TRBJ1-6; no D segment can be confidently identified. The sample consisted of CD4+ T cells sorted from blood. The CDR3 amino acid sequence is: CASSPTDGYSPLHF. The DNA reads TGTGCCAGCAGTCCAACTGACGGGTATTCACCCCTCCACTTT.